Detailed here is one T cell receptor beta chain. The data originate from a study of blood T cell repertoires in COVID-19. Study in general: Collection of acute and convalescent COVID-19 samples took place in the United States, Italy and Spain.

Profiling relied on immunoSEQ multiplex PCR, and the TCRdb table lists in-frame clones only, not all of them. The data hold around 120,000 clones, with roughly 85% observed a single time. The CDR3 consists of 16 residues. Germline V gives CDR1 SGHTA, CDR2 FQGNSA. J lost 6 bases, V lost 5 bases, and 11 bases had no gene match. The TCR originated in a man aged 25-45 years with acute or convalescent COVID-19. The chain joins TRBV7-2 to TRBJ1-5; 9 bases line up with TRBD1. Input material: peripheral blood. CDR3 in amino acids: CASSGRDREAGQPQHF. For the CDR3, the DNA is TGTGCCAGCAGCGGAAGGGACAGGGAGGCGGGTCAGCCCCAGCATTTT.